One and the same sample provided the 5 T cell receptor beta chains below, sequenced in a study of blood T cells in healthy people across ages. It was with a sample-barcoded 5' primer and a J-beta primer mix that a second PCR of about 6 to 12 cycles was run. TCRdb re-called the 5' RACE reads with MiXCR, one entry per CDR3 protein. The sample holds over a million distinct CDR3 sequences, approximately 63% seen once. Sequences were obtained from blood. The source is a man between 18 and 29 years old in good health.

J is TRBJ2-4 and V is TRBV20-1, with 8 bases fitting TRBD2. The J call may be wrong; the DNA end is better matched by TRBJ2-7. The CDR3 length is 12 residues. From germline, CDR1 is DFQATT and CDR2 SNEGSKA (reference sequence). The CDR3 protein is CSAIAGSGEQYF. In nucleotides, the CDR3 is TGCAGTGCTATAGCGGGATCCGGCGAGCAGTACTTC.

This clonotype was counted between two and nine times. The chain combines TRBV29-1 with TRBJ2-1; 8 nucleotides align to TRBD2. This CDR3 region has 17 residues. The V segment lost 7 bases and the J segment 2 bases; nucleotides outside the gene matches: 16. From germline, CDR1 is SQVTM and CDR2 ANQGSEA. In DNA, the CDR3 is TGCAGCGCCAGCGGGAGAGAGGTTAGCCGCCCCTACAATGAGCAGTTCTTC. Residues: CSASGREVSRPYNEQFF.

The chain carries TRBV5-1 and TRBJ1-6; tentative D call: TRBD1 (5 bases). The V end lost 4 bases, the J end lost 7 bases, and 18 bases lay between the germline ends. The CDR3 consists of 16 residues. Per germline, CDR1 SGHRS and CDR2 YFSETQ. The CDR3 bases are TGCGCCAGCAGCCTAGGGACGCCGACACCCAATTCACCCCTCCACTTT. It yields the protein CASSLGTPTPNSPLHF.

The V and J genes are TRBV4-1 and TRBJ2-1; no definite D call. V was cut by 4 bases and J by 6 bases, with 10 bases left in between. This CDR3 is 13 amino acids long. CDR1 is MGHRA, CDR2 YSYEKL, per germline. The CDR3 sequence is CASSPVMANEQFF. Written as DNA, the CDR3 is TGCGCCAGCAGCCCCGTGATGGCCAATGAGCAGTTCTTC.

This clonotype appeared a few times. The CDR3 here is CASSFPGNSDTQYF. Written as DNA, the CDR3 is TGTGCCAGCAGCTTTCCAGGGAACTCAGATACGCAGTATTTT. The gene calls are TRBV6-5 and TRBJ2-3; weak D call: TRBD1 (5 bases). Germline CDR1 reads MNHEY; CDR2 reads SVGAGI. The germline V and J ends were trimmed by 6 bases and 4 bases, with 14 bases remaining between them. The CDR3 runs 14 residues.